The present entry profiles one T cell receptor beta chain with its context. This sample is drawn from a study of control samples from healthy donors and cancer patients. Sequencing used immunoSEQ multiplex PCR; TCRdb keeps in-frame clones, though not all of them. The sample contains some 120,000 clones, around 94% of which appear only once. This CDR3 comprises 15 residues. Trimming pared 5 bases from V and 3 bases from J, leaving 15 bases between. The germline CDR1 and CDR2 sequences are SGHTA and FQGNSA. Source material: PBMCs. This receptor was identified in a man older than 75 with head and neck cancer. The chain employs TRBV7-2 and TRBJ2-3, with D perhaps given as TRBD1 or TRBD2 (5 bases each). The CDR3 protein is CASSPRRGATDTQYF. The CDR3, as DNA: TGTGCCAGCAGCCCAAGAAGAGGGGCGACAGATACGCAGTATTTT.